This TCR beta chain comes out of a study of PD-L1 blockade in urothelial cancer (dated by TCRdb to 2016 to 2017). As for the study more broadly: Therapy was started around 2014 for all patients, and atezolizumab 1,200 mg was administered intravenously every 3 weeks. TCR sequencing covered pretreatment tumor samples and matched, serially collected peripheral blood taken before and after atezolizumab treatment. Blood samples were analyzed at 3 weeks after treatment start (second dose) and at 6 weeks after treatment start. In the same patients, whole exome sequencing and RNA sequencing of pretreatment tumors were performed in addition to TCR sequencing. Somatic, immune and clinical correlates of response to PD-L1 blockade with atezolizumab in urothelial cancer were the focus of an exploratory multi-omic analysis. Patients had an ECOG performance status of 0 or 1 and had received between 0 and 3 prior chemotherapy regimens. Under 30 patients had pretreatment blood TCR-seq, about 24 had at least one posttreatment blood collection, and about 24 had tumor TCR-seq. About 90% of the 29 patients were identified as males with urothelial cancer of bladder origin, and a prior smoking history was reported by 18 of 29 patients. Blood samples gave median yields of roughly 150,000 T cells and 83,000 or so unique TCRs, along with a median clonality of about 0.084. Ten or so patients reached durable clinical benefit, while 20 or so patients did not. Progression-free survival longer than 6 months counted as durable clinical benefit, and TCR features were additionally tested against both progression-free and overall survival.

The germline V gene yields SGHDT for CDR1 and YYEEEE for CDR2. V is pared back by 3 bases and J by 3 bases, with 9 bases lying between the germline termini. Including the terminal cysteine and phenylalanine, the CDR3 comprises 13 residues. Of the read, only the CDR3 DNA is kept; its 39 bases are in frame from base 1. As for this clone: It has no known antigen specificity. Per-base quality was not reported, and no clone a single base away is much larger than it.

Each PCR received spiked-in synthetic TCR analog templates so that absolute template abundance could be estimated from read counts. TCRbeta CDR3 regions were amplified from genomic DNA with bias-controlled V and J gene primers using the immunoSEQ assay. Sequencing of rearranged TCRbeta segments was performed at approximately 20X coverage. The paper's data handling went like this. Sequencing errors were corrected by clustering, and CDR3s were annotated against IMGT so that V, D and J genes could be assigned. Only productive TCRbeta rearrangements were used in downstream analyses, excluding out-of-frame or stop-codon sequences. Clonality was calculated as one minus the Shannon entropy normalized by the log of the number of unique productive sequences. Clones differing between time points or between blood and tumor were identified using Fisher's exact test with Benjamini-Hochberg correction, with an adjusted p below 0.01 applied as the threshold. TCRdb holds this immuneACCESS table with in-frame rearrangements only. Some clones are missing; in checked studies, unresolved V genes explain under half, and the rest has no known cause. V, J and clone size were drawn from that table, and D and trimming were deduced from the DNA. The sample table contains about 70,000 clones; only one count was recorded for 80% to 85% of them. The ten most abundant clones make up about 4.7% of the sample.

A cohort of about 31 patients with locally advanced or metastatic urothelial carcinoma, treated at Memorial Sloan Kettering on a trial protocol, was included. Peripheral blood mononuclear cells were collected pretreatment and during treatment, at between 1 and 8 total time points per patient. The Qiagen DNeasy Blood extraction kit was used to purify genomic DNA from total PBMCs and tumor samples. Collected pretreatment and during treatment, PBMCs were isolated and stored as previously described. Paper-wide results and their limitations: Because of the small sample size (n of about 29) and the many exploratory analyses performed, the results are intended to be regarded as hypothesis-generating. Greater expansion of tumor-associated TCR clones in peripheral blood 3 weeks after the start of treatment was observed in patients with durable benefit (n ≈ 22, p = 0.022). Improved progression-free and overall survival was associated with having pretreatment peripheral blood TCR clonality below the median.

This TCR was recovered from a man aged 65 to 79 with urothelial cancer. Material: PBMCs, obtained around atezolizumab (anti-PD-L1) treatment. The V gene is TRBV5-6 and the J gene is TRBJ1-1; the best D guess is TRBD1, with 5 bases matching. CDR3 protein: CASSSTGYTEAFF. The DNA reads as follows: TGTGCCAGCAGCTCTACAGGTTACACTGAAGCTTTCTTT.